Sequencing of this TCR beta chain was carried out in a study of patients and donors after allogeneic stem cell transplantation. The CDR3 runs 13 residues. The germline gives CDR1 PRHDT, CDR2 FYEKMQ (reference sequence). The ends were cut back, 0 bases at V and 10 bases at J, with 13 bases in the middle. A single record per CDR3 protein comes from TCRdb applying MiXCR to the RT-PCR reads. The table includes about 960,000 distinct CDR3 sequences, about a sixth detected once. The chain carries TRBV13 and TRBJ2-7; D is undetermined. Sequencing was performed on blood, either unsorted or a sorted T cell fraction (not recorded which). The receptor comes from a human donor who was either an allogeneic HSCT recipient or a stem cell or donor lymphocyte infusion donor (not recorded which). It is not recorded whose cells these are; they may come from a transplant donor. Here the CDR3 reads CASSLGLSADQYF. In DNA form, the CDR3 reads TGTGCCAGCAGCTTAGGCCTTTCTGCGGATCAGTACTTC.